This TCR beta chain originates from a study of high-grade serous ovarian cancer treatment subgroups. Overall study: On average, 14,192 reads and 6,000 to 7,500 unique TCR beta rearrangements were obtained per sample. Study conclusions and caveats: Repertoire similarity ranged roughly 0.1 to 0.85 between tumors of one patient. TCR relatedness rose with neoantigen level and trended with mutation load.

Libraries were prepared by immunoSEQ multiplex PCR; TCRdb keeps only in-frame clonotypes and omits some of them. The repertoire holds 15,000 to 20,000 clones, with approximately 72% as singletons. A remark on this clone: The antigen remains undetermined.

Tumor samples were obtained before definitive surgery or chemotherapy. Sample: tumor tissue. The origin of this receptor is a human donor with high-grade serous ovarian cancer.

DNA of the CDR3: TGTGCCAGCTCGAGCCCCTGGGACTTTTCCTACGAGCAGTACTTC. Translating gives CASSSPWDFSYEQYF. This rearrangement joins TRBV6-1 to TRBJ2-7, with D perhaps TRBD2 (6 bases). The CDR3 length is 15 residues. CDR1 and CDR2 from the germline V gene are MNHNS and SASEGT. V was cut by 8 bases and J by 1 base, with 18 bases left in between.